The clone carrying this T cell receptor beta chain has only one observation. Generated by immunoSEQ multiplex PCR, the TCRdb table keeps only in-frame clones and is missing some. The sample has some 100,000 clones; about 90% are singletons. The data were obtained in a study of T cell changes during pregnancy in multiple sclerosis. V lost 1 base to trimming and J lost 6 bases; unmatched junction nucleotides: 6. Germline CDR1 is SQVTM and CDR2 is ANQGSEA. The CDR3 consists of 13 residues. The V call is TRBV29-1, the J call TRBJ2-7, with 7 bases that match TRBD2. Sample: peripheral blood, taken after pregnancy. The clonotype originates from a female donor with multiple sclerosis, enrolled in a pregnancy study. The CDR3 here is CSVEGGGGLEQYF. The CDR3 DNA follows: TGCAGCGTTGAAGGGGGGGGTGGGCTCGAGCAGTACTTC.